These 12 T cell receptor beta chains originate from one sample sequenced in a study of blood T cells in healthy people across ages (dated by TCRdb to 2015 to 2017). Library preparation employed 5' RACE. The sequencer listed for this sample is Illumina HiSeq 2500. A second PCR of roughly 6 to 11 cycles was run with a J-beta primer mix and a sample-barcoded 5' primer. The raw public reads went through TCRdb reprocessing: fastp at Q25, MiXCR clone calling, in-frame beta chains kept. CDR3 protein sequences are deduplicated, and each keeps its most common genes and DNA. Here the sample has hundreds of thousands of distinct CDR3 sequences; about 28% occur a single time. The ten most abundant clones make up around 16% of the sample. The sample comprised blood. Source of these receptors: an elderly woman in good health.

This clonotype was found a few times. The chain employs TRBV7-8 and TRBJ1-1; 8 bases agree with TRBD1. Germline CDR1 is SGHVS and CDR2 is FQNEAQ. V was pared by 5 bases and J by 2 bases, with 10 bases of the junction left unmatched. The CDR3 runs 16 residues. CDR3 sequence (DNA): TGTGCCAGCAGCCGACTGGCCGGGACAGGAAACACTGAAGCTTTCTTT. Translation: CASSRLAGTGNTEAFF.

The rearrangement links TRBV12-3 or TRBV12-4 to TRBJ1-2; weak D call: TRBD1 (6 bases). Trimming removed 4 bases from V and 8 bases from J, with 17 bases in between. The CDR3 length is 14 residues. For the CDR3, the DNA is TGTGCCAGCAGTTACAGGACAGAAAGAGACGGCTACACCTTC. Translating it yields CASSYRTERDGYTF.

Comments on this clonotype: A read error may account for a junction end that differs from germline. The gene calls are TRBV7-9 and TRBJ2-5, with D tentatively TRBD1 (7 bases). The CDR3 extends over 15 amino acids. CDR1 and CDR2 (germline): SEHNR, FQNEAQ (reference sequence). CDR3 region: CASTLNSGGGETQYF. CDR3 nucleotides: TGTGCCAGCACCTTAAATTCAGGGGGAGGAGAGACCCAGTACTTC.

On this clonotype: Being one base from a much bigger clone, this may be a read error. This sequence joins TRBV28 and TRBJ2-7, with D unresolved. Germline V gives CDR1 MDHEN, CDR2 SYDVKM. CDR3 length: 16 amino acids. The CDR3 loop reads CASSSRTPGRLYGQYF. CDR3 bases: TGTGCCAGCAGTTCAAGGACCCCAGGAAGGCTCTACGGGCAGTACTTC.

Ten or more counts support this clonotype. The chain couples TRBV7-2 to TRBJ2-6, with TRBD1 as a possible D gene (6 bases). The germline V and J ends were trimmed by 2 bases and 0 bases, with 14 bases remaining between them. The CDR3 covers 18 residues. The germline gives CDR1 SGHTA, CDR2 FQGNSA. The CDR3 coding sequence is TGTGCCAGCAGCTTACAATCGGGACAAGTCTCTGGGGCCAACGTCCTGACTTTC. Protein product: CASSLQSGQVSGANVLTF.

Regarding this clonotype: Germline and junction disagree at one end, which may indicate a read error. The rearrangement links TRBV6-6 to TRBJ1-2; D not resolved. The CDR3 extends over 15 amino acids. Germline values: CDR1 MNHNY, CDR2 SVGAGI (reference sequence). The CDR3 coding sequence is TGTGACAGCAGTTACCCCCAAACGGGGAACTATGGCTACACCTTC. Its protein is CDSSYPQTGNYGYTF.

In its sample, this clonotype was seen a few times. This chain uses TRBV6-5 with TRBJ2-3, with 7 bases that match TRBD1. CDR3 length: 14 residues. J lost 4 bases, V lost 6 bases, and 7 bases had no gene match. CDR1 and CDR2 (germline): MNHEY, SVGAGI. CDR3 sequence: CASRPRQGADTQYF. As DNA, the CDR3 is TGTGCCAGCAGGCCCCGACAGGGCGCAGATACGCAGTATTTT.

This clonotype came up a few times. The V and J genes are TRBV20-1 and TRBJ1-5; 11 positions agree with TRBD1. The trim removed 3 bases at V and 7 bases at J, leaving 5 bases unmatched. The CDR3 has 14 residues. Germline V gives CDR1 DFQATT, CDR2 SNEGSKA (reference sequence). CDR3: CSASPRTGGQPQHF. In DNA, the CDR3 is TGCAGTGCTAGCCCTCGGACAGGGGGCCAGCCCCAGCATTTT.

Notes on this clonotype: This may arise from a read error, as a much more abundant clone is one base away. The chain employs TRBV11-2 and TRBJ2-5; D may correspond to TRBD1 or TRBD2 (6 bases each). Per the germline V gene, CDR1 is SGHAT and CDR2 is FQNNGV. The CDR3 runs to 15 residues. The V end lost 2 bases, the J end lost 11 bases, and 21 bases lay between the germline ends. In nucleotides, the CDR3 is TGTGCCAGCAGCTTAAACACGGGGGCCCCCAATGAGCAGTACTTC. Residues: CASSLNTGAPNEQYF. Complete variable domain (other parts from reference TRBV11-2 and TRBJ2-5): EAGVAQSPRYKIIEKRQSVAFWCNPISGHATLYWYQQILGQGPKLLIQFQNNGVVDDSQLPKDRFSAERLKGVDSTLKIQPAKLEDSAVYLCASSLNTGAPNEQYFGPGTRLLVL.

This clonotype was detected ten times or more. V and J are TRBV3-1 and TRBJ2-6; D remains unclear. Trimming stripped 4 bases from V and 2 bases from J, with 9 bases between. Germline CDR1 is LGHDT and CDR2 is YNNKEL (reference sequence). The CDR3 loop spans 15 amino acids. CDR3 residues: CASSRPLTGANVLTF. The CDR3 DNA follows: TGTGCCAGCAGCCGCCCCCTGACTGGGGCCAACGTCCTGACTTTC.

This clonotype has more than one count but fewer than ten. The V and J genes are TRBV7-2 and TRBJ1-5; D ambiguous. This CDR3 is 15 amino acids long. Germline CDR1 reads SGHTA; CDR2 reads FQGNSA. The V end lost 4 bases, the J end lost 4 bases, and 14 bases lay between the germline ends. The CDR3 coding sequence is TGTGCCAGCAGCTCCAGCTCCGGGAGGAATCAGCCCCAGCATTTT. Its protein is CASSSSSGRNQPQHF.

This clonotype was observed a few times. The chain couples TRBV20-1 to TRBJ1-4; the match to TRBD1 covers 7 bases. V lost 3 bases, J lost 8 bases, and 6 bases stayed unmatched. The CDR3 spans 13 residues. In germline, CDR1 is DFQATT, CDR2 SNEGSKA (reference sequence). The CDR3: CSASEGAKEKLFF. The CDR3 region has the DNA TGCAGTGCTAGCGAGGGGGCGAAGGAAAAACTGTTTTTT.